These 23 T cell receptor beta chains were sequenced from one sample in a study of monozygotic twins with inflammatory bowel disease. Using the 5' RACE reads, TCRdb records one entry per CDR3 protein without DNA. This table lists about 160,000 distinct CDR3 sequences. Source material: blood. These receptors were collected from a human donor with ulcerative colitis or Crohn's disease, or a healthy co-twin of an affected twin (not recorded which).

V gene TRBV3-1 combines with J gene TRBJ2-5. The germline V gene has CDR1 LGHDT and CDR2 YNNKEL (reference sequence). This CDR3 region has 15 residues. The CDR3: CASSGTSTLEETQYF.

The gene calls are TRBV10-3 and TRBJ2-7. The germline gives CDR1 ENHRY, CDR2 SYGVKD. CDR3 size: 16 residues. CDR3 loop: CAISEHDGRGDYEQYF.

This sequence joins TRBV20-1 and TRBJ1-1; TCRdb proposes TRBD1, but this gene call is untestable without DNA. The V gene's germline CDR1 is DFQATT and CDR2 SNEGSKA (reference sequence). The CDR3 has 12 amino acids. The CDR3 region is CSMYRGDTEAFF.

V usage is TRBV20-1 and J usage is TRBJ1-6. This CDR3 region has 15 residues. Germline loops: CDR1 DFQATT, CDR2 SNEGSKA (reference sequence). The CDR3 region is CSARRGSSYNSPLHF.

The CDR3 spells CASSLAVQFDTSSGANVLTF. The chain couples TRBV5-1 to TRBJ2-6. This CDR3 spans 20 amino acids. Germline lookup yields CDR1 SGHRS and CDR2 YFSETQ.

The V gene is TRBV11-2, the J gene TRBJ2-7; no DNA is available, so the TRBD2 call from TCRdb remains unchecked. The CDR3 is made up of 14 amino acids. Germline V gives CDR1 SGHAT, CDR2 FQNNGV. CDR3 protein: CASSFGLAGFEQYF.

The rearrangement uses TRBV12-3 or TRBV12-4 and TRBJ1-2; without DNA, the TCRdb call of TRBD1 cannot be checked. The CDR3 loop spans 15 amino acids. CDR3 loop: CASSFPGTGDYGYTF.

This chain connects TRBV11-2 to TRBJ1-1; there is no DNA to check the TCRdb D call of TRBD1. Germline V gene sequence: CDR1 SGHAT, CDR2 FQNNGV. The CDR3 is 14 amino acids. The CDR3 loop reads CASSLGQGSTEAFF.

The chain links TRBV5-6 to TRBJ2-7. CDR3 length: 13 residues. Germline V CDR1 and CDR2: SGHDT, YYEEEE. CDR3 sequence: CASSLDTTGEQYF.

This rearrangement joins TRBV29-1 to TRBJ2-7. This CDR3 region has 15 residues. Germline V gene lookup returns CDR1 SQVTM and CDR2 ANQGSEA. The chain's CDR3 is CSGTIFCDYPYEQYF.

This chain connects TRBV29-1 to TRBJ2-5. Germline CDR1 is SQVTM and CDR2 is ANQGSEA. The CDR3 is made up of 11 amino acids. CDR3 sequence reads: CSVDFRKTQYF.

V and J are TRBV7-9 and TRBJ1-2. The CDR3 is 12 residues long. Per the germline V gene, CDR1 is SEHNR and CDR2 is FQNEAQ (reference sequence). The CDR3 spells CASSLGENGYTF.

The chain links TRBV24-1 to TRBJ2-2; the D call from TCRdb, TRBD2, cannot be confirmed without DNA. CDR1 is KGHDR, CDR2 SFDVKD, per germline. The CDR3 is 14 amino acids. This CDR3 reads CATSGRGNTGELFF.

The J gene is TRBJ1-1, the V gene TRBV20-1; TCRdb lists TRBD1, though no DNA is available to test this call. This CDR3 spans 12 amino acids. Germline CDR1 reads DFQATT; CDR2 reads SNEGSKA (reference sequence). Here the CDR3 reads CSARVGGPEAFF.

The chain carries TRBV10-3 and TRBJ2-7. The CDR3 totals 13 residues. Germline CDR1 ENHRY, CDR2 SYGVKD. The CDR3 loop reads CAISESGADEQYF.

The V call is TRBV5-1, the J call TRBJ2-2; the D call from TCRdb, TRBD1, cannot be confirmed without DNA. CDR3 length equals 12 residues. CDR1 is SGHRS, CDR2 YFSETQ, per germline. CDR3 region: CASSFDSQGLFF. The whole variable domain, remainder taken from reference TRBV5-1 and TRBJ2-2, is KAGVTQTPRYLIKTRGQQVTLSCSPISGHRSVSWYQQTPGQGLQFLFEYFSETQRNKGNFPGRFSGRQFSNSRSEMNVSTLELGDSALYLCASSFDSQGLFFGEGSRLTVL.

The V gene is TRBV2, the J gene TRBJ2-7; TCRdb indicates TRBD1, and absent DNA this call remains unverified. Germline loops: CDR1 SNHLY, CDR2 FYNNEI. This CDR3 has 13 amino acids. The CDR3 sequence: CASNPQGAYEQYF.

This chain links TRBV11-2 with TRBJ2-7; without DNA, the TCRdb call of TRBD1 cannot be checked. Germline values: CDR1 SGHAT, CDR2 FQNNGV. The CDR3 consists of 16 residues. CDR3 in amino acids: CASSQHITGGGYEQYF.

The chain couples TRBV30 to TRBJ2-3; there is no DNA to check the TCRdb D call of TRBD2. The CDR3 is 13 residues long. Germline CDR1 and CDR2: GTSNPN and SVGIG (reference sequence). The CDR3 loop is CASSGGYTDTQYF.

The CDR3: CAISEGPLGSFNEQFF. The chain links TRBV10-3 to TRBJ2-1; the TCRdb call, TRBD2, lacks DNA for checking. This CDR3 spans 16 amino acids. From germline, CDR1 is ENHRY and CDR2 SYGVKD.

The chain carries TRBV6-1 and TRBJ2-2; TCRdb reports TRBD1, a call that lacks DNA to check it against. Looked up from germline, CDR1 is MNHNS and CDR2 is SASEGT. This CDR3 contains 14 residues. The CDR3 region is CASTGTANTGELFF.

V and J are TRBV2 and TRBJ2-2. Germline-derived CDR1 and CDR2 are SNHLY and FYNNEI. This CDR3 spans 15 amino acids. Here the CDR3 reads CASSDRIWDTGELFF.

The genes are TRBV9 and TRBJ1-1. Germline-derived CDR1 and CDR2 are SGDLS and YYNGEE. This CDR3 is 14 amino acids long. CDR3 protein: CASSPGPANTEAFF. The full variable domain, in which reference TRBV9 and TRBJ1-1 provide the parts outside the CDR3, is DSGVTQTPKHLITATGQRVTLRCSPRSGDLSVYWYQQSLDQGLQFLIQYYNGEERAKGNILERFSAQQFPDLHSELNLSSLELGDSALYFCASSPGPANTEAFFGQGTRLTVV.